This T cell receptor beta chain derives from a study of CXCR3-negative and CXCR3-positive naive CD8 T cells (dated by TCRdb to the late 2010s). About the full investigation: In total, some 130 million TRB reads were obtained, corresponding to roughly 1.5 +/- 0.3 million reads per library. Diversity and physicochemical repertoire analyses were performed on about eleven donors pooled from two independent experiments. For the TRBV-TRBJ cluster analysis, the naive subsets came from roughly 5 donors, while the memory cells came from 3 donors.

Overall study results and their limits: Compared with CXCR3-negative naive cells, CXCR3-positive naive cells had TRB CDR3s with higher hydrophobicity (lower Kidera factor 4), lower energy, and higher strength and volume indices. Both naive subsets had comparably high repertoire diversity, while memory CD8+ T cells had much lower repertoire diversity. Because surface CD5, which has been linked to self-reactivity in mice, was comparable between naive subsets, TCR interaction strength was also inferred from TRB CDR3 physicochemical properties. Freshly isolated PBMCs were used for most assays because CXCR3 expression went down partially after cryopreservation. TRBV-TRBJ usage was similar between naive CXCR3-negative and CXCR3-positive cells from the same donor, while memory cells showed distinct patterns.

CDR1 SGHNT and CDR2 YENEEA were looked up in the germline V gene. The CDR3 goes from the cysteine to the phenylalanine over 14 residues. The record lacks a DNA sequence. Remarks on this clonotype: Its antigen specificity is not known.

Sequencing instrument: NextSeq 550. The Human TCR Profiling Kit (MiLaboratory) was used to prepare UMI-labeled 5' RACE TRB cDNA libraries. The full amount of extracted RNA was used for cDNA synthesis, and the full amount of resulting cDNA was used for PCR amplification. Libraries were prepared in parallel using an identical number of PCR cycles. The paper's processing steps were these. With a minimum of two reads required per UMI, MIGEC and MiXCR pulled out about 52,000 +/- 9,100 unique UMI-labeled TRB cDNA molecules from each library. Each library averaged around 40,000 +/- 10,000 functional in-frame TRB CDR3 nucleotide clonotypes without stop codons. Diversity metrics, including normalized Shannon-Wiener and Chao1, were computed in VDJtools after downsampling to 5000 UMI-labeled TRB molecules per sample. For the central five CDR3 residues, VDJtools calculated physicochemical properties weighted by clonotype size, namely interaction energy, strength, volume and Kidera factor 4. Reads reprocessed by TCRdb are summarized as one entry per CDR3 protein sequence, and DNA is absent. These V and J calls derive from TCRdb rather than the authors' analysis. This sample's table lists 60,000 to 65,000 distinct CDR3 sequences. The ten largest clonotypes hold roughly 0.73% of the sample.

For every CD8+ T cell subset, over 250,000 cells were flow-sorted straight into RLT lysis buffer, and each subset was sorted in triplicate. Naive CD8+ T cells were defined stringently as CD45RO-CCR7+CD27+CD95- to exclude memory contaminants. Using standard density gradient centrifugation, peripheral blood mononuclear cells were isolated from buffy coats. A FACSAria III was used to flow-sort naive CD8+ T cells into CXCR3-negative and CXCR3-positive populations. An RNeasy Mini Kit was used to extract total RNA from the sorted cells. Source material: naive CXCR3+ CD8+ T cells from blood. The cell subset or site label on this specimen signifies: CD45RO-CCR7+CD27+CD95- naive CD8+ T cells expressing CXCR3 (TNR3+). The V gene is TRBV11-3 and the J gene is TRBJ2-1; the D call of TRBD1 rests on TCRdb alone, since no DNA is present to check it. The source is a human donor in good health. Some clones in this sample may be carry-over from other donors' samples. The CDR3 reads CASSLPDRVGEQFF.